This T cell receptor beta chain comes out of a study of long-term antiretroviral therapy in people with HIV. The content of samples before DNA extraction was about 0.9-11 million cryopreserved PBMC. Study-wide points: The study collected blood between about 2003 and 2017, possibly under older ART regimens. Diversity went up after ART and still fell short of transplant donor controls.

Germline loops: CDR1 SGHTA, CDR2 FQGTGA. CDR3 length: 15 amino acids. Trimming took 4 bases from V and 3 from J; bases not matched to a gene: 8. At survey level, the immunoSEQ assay was run in its v3.0 version. This table comes from immunoSEQ multiplex PCR, and its TCRdb copy is limited to in-frame clones, with some not included. Of tens of thousands of clones listed, approximately 81% are singletons. To note about this clone: Its target is unknown.

The rearrangement links TRBV7-3 to TRBJ2-7, with 8 bases aligning to TRBD2. Here the sequenced sample was unsorted PBMCs, taken roughly 2.3 years after starting antiretroviral therapy. This clonotype originated in a man aged 40-49 years with HIV. Written as DNA, the CDR3 is TGTGCCAGCAGCTCCTCGGGGGGGCAGGGCTACGAGCAGTACTTC. As protein: CASSSSGGQGYEQYF.